A single sample gave rise to the 13 T cell receptor beta chains below, sequenced in a study of T cells in Graves' hyperthyroidism and ophthalmopathy. TCR beta CDR3 sequences were amplified from RNA transcripts. The TCR CDR3 was amplified in a first-round RT-PCR using the HTBI primer set. TCRdb passed the multiplex PCR reads through MiXCR, listing each CDR3 protein once. The sample holds approximately 480,000 distinct CDR3 sequences, around 21% seen once. The sequencing sample was made of blood. The source is a man aged 18-30 years with Graves' hyperthyroidism.

This clonotype was seen ten or more times. The genes are TRBV3-1 and TRBJ1-2; unclear D gene. The germline V and J ends were trimmed by 3 bases and 8 bases, with 7 bases remaining between them. The CDR3 covers 11 residues. The V gene's germline CDR1 is LGHDT and CDR2 YNNKEL (reference sequence). The DNA of the CDR3 is TGTGCCAGCAGCCAGCTCGGCGGCTACACCTTC. Translated: CASSQLGGYTF.

This chain uses TRBV9 with TRBJ2-5, with D hard to call. Per germline, CDR1 SGDLS and CDR2 YYNGEE. There are 16 residues in the CDR3. V dropped 0 bases and J dropped 1 base, with 13 bases sitting between them. The CDR3 region is CASSVEARIPQETQYF. The CDR3 DNA reads as TGTGCCAGCAGCGTAGAGGCCAGAATCCCCCAAGAGACCCAGTACTTC.

This clonotype has a count of ten or more. The CDR3 loop reads CASSLFFGMNTEAFF. CDR3 nucleotides: TGTGCCAGCAGTTTATTTTTCGGTATGAACACTGAAGCTTTCTTT. The J gene is TRBJ1-1, the V gene TRBV27; D unclear. V lost 1 base, J lost 0 bases, and 9 bases lay in between. The CDR3 sequence is 15 residues long. CDR1 is MNHEY, CDR2 SMNVEV, per germline (reference sequence).

The chain recombines TRBV15 with TRBJ1-5; 9 positions agree with TRBD1. The CDR3 loop spans 17 amino acids. The J segment lost 0 bases and the V segment lost 1 base, leaving 4 bases of the junction unmatched. Germline CDR1 LNHNV, CDR2 YYDKDF (reference sequence). The CDR3 reads CATSRGTGVSSNQPQHF. DNA of the CDR3: TGTGCCACCAGCAGAGGGACAGGGGTTAGTAGCAATCAGCCCCAGCATTTT.

This clonotype occurred many times. The chain links TRBV15 to TRBJ1-6; D is possibly TRBD1 (5 bases). The V gene's germline CDR1 is LNHNV and CDR2 YYDKDF (reference sequence). The CDR3 has 13 residues. V lost 0 bases, J lost 9 bases, and 6 bases lay in between. CDR3 coding DNA: TGTGCCACCAGCAGAGATAGGGGTTCACCCCTCCACTTT. Amino acids: CATSRDRGSPLHF.

This clonotype was detected a few times. The V call is TRBV4-1, the J call TRBJ2-5; 7 bases align to TRBD2. V lost 5 bases, J lost 0 bases, and 9 bases stayed unmatched. In germline, CDR1 is MGHRA, CDR2 YSYEKL. CDR3 length: 16 residues. The CDR3 region has the DNA TGCGCCAGCAGCAATCCGGGGCGGGGGAACCAAGAGACCCAGTACTTC. This gives the protein CASSNPGRGNQETQYF.

This clonotype was seen at least ten times. The chain has TRBV5-1 and TRBJ2-7; D unresolved. The CDR3 runs 15 residues. In germline, CDR1 is SGHRS, CDR2 YFSETQ. V was pared by 0 bases and J by 2 bases, with 12 bases between. DNA for the CDR3: TGCGCCAGCAGCTTGGACTCCTCGGTCGCCTACGAGCAGTACTTC. Translation gives CASSLDSSVAYEQYF.

This clonotype was seen repeatedly, ten times or more. The V gene is TRBV7-2, the J gene TRBJ1-1; D uncertain. In germline, CDR1 is SGHTA, CDR2 FQGNSA. V lost 1 base and J 0 bases, leaving 6 bases between the germline ends. The CDR3 extends over 14 amino acids. CDR3 DNA sequence: TGTACCAGCAGCTTAGATCCGGTGAACACTGAAGCTTTCTTT. Translated: CTSSLDPVNTEAFF.

There are a few counts of this clonotype. For the CDR3, the DNA is TGTGCCAGCAGTCCTCTCTACGGCTCGACAGACAGCTCCTACGAGCAGTACTTC. Translating it yields CASSPLYGSTDSSYEQYF. This chain links TRBV28 with TRBJ2-7, with a weak D call TRBD1 (5 bases). V gave up 5 bases and J gave up 0 bases, with 23 bases separating them. The germline CDR1 and CDR2 sequences are MDHEN and SYDVKM. CDR3 length equals 18 residues.

This clonotype was seen a handful of times. The rearrangement joins TRBV19 to TRBJ1-5; TRBD1 matches 10 bases. The CDR3 loop spans 15 amino acids. Per the germline V gene, CDR1 is LNHDA and CDR2 is SQIVND (reference sequence). V gave up 5 bases and J gave up 2 bases; unmatched junction bases: 3. The DNA for the CDR3 is TGTGCCAGTAGTTGGGACAGGGGCGGCAATCAGCCCCAGCATTTT. This encodes CASSWDRGGNQPQHF.

The V and J genes are TRBV6-5 and TRBJ2-2, with no clear D. The V gene's germline CDR1 is MNHEY and CDR2 SVGAGI. Trimming took off 0 bases at V and 0 bases at J, with 11 bases between the two ends. CDR3 length: 17 residues. The CDR3 nucleotides read TGTGCCAGCAGTTACTCTCGAATAGGGACGAACACCGGGGAGCTGTTTTTT. Translation gives CASSYSRIGTNTGELFF.

This clonotype showed up just a few times. Here the CDR3 reads CASSTGTGDEKLFF. DNA of the CDR3: TGTGCCAGCAGCACCGGGACAGGGGATGAAAAACTGTTTTTT. This chain connects TRBV7-9 to TRBJ1-4; 10 nucleotides match TRBD1. Germline CDR1 and CDR2: SEHNR and FQNEAQ (reference sequence). CDR3 length equals 14 residues. The junction had 3 bases not matched to a gene; V was cut back by 5 bases and J by 6 bases.

The sample holds a few counts of this clonotype. This chain joins TRBV20-1 and TRBJ1-5, with TRBD1 matching 10 bases. The CDR3 has 15 residues. Per germline, CDR1 DFQATT and CDR2 SNEGSKA (reference sequence). The V segment lost 3 bases and the J segment 4 bases; nucleotides outside the gene matches: 6. The chain's CDR3 is CSASRDRGSNQPQHF. The CDR3 region has the DNA TGCAGTGCTAGCCGGGACAGGGGCTCGAATCAGCCCCAGCATTTT.